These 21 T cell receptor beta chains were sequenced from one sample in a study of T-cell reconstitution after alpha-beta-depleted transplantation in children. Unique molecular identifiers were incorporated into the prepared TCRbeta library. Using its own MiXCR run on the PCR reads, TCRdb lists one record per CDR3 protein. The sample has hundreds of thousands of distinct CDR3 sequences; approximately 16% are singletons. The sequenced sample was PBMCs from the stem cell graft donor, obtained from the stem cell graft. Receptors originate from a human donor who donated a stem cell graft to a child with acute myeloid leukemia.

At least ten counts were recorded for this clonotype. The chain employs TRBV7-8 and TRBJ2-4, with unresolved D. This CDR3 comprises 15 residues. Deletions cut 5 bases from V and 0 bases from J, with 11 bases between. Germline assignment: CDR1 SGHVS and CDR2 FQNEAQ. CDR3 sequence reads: CASSRATGAKNIQYF. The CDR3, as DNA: TGTGCCAGCAGCAGGGCAACGGGAGCCAAAAACATTCAGTACTTC.

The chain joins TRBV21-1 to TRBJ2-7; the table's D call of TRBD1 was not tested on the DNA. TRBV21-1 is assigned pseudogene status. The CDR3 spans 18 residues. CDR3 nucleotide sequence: TGTGCCAGCAGCAAAGCTAGAACAGGGGCTCTCTCGGGCTCGGAGCAGTACTTC. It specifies CASSKARTGALSGSEQYF.

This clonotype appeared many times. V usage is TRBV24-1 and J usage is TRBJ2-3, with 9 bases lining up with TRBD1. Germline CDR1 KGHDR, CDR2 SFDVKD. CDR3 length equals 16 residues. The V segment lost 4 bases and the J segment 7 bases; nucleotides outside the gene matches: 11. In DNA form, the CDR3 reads TGTGCCACCAGTGACCTCCGGGACAGGGCGGCGAATACGCAGTATTTT. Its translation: CATSDLRDRAANTQYF.

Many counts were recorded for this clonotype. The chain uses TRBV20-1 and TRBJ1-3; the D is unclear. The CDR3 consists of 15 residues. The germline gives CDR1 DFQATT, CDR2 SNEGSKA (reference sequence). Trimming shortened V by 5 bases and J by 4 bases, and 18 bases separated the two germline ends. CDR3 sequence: CSARLGRTYGNTIYF. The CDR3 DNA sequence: TGCAGTGCTCGACTTGGAAGGACGTACGGAAACACCATATATTTT.

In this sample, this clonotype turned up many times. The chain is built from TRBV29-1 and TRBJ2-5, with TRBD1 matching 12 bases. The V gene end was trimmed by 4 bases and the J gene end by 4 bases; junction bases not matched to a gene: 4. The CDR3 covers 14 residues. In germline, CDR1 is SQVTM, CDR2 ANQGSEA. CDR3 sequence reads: CSVGGQGARETQYF. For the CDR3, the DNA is TGCAGCGTTGGGGGACAGGGGGCAAGAGAGACCCAGTACTTC.

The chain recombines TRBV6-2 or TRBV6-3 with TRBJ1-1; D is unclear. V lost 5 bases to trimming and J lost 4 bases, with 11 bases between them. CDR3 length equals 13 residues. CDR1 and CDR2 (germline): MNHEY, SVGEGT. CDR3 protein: CASSDLRSTEAFF. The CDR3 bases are TGTGCCAGCAGTGACTTGCGTTCCACTGAAGCTTTCTTT.

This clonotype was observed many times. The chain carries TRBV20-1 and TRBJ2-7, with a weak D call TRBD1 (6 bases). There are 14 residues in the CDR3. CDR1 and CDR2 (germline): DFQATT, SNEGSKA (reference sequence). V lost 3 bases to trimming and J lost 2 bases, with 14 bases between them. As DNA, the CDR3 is TGCAGTGCTAGTGGGACAACCCCCACCTACGAGCAGTACGTC. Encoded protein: CSASGTTPTYEQYV.

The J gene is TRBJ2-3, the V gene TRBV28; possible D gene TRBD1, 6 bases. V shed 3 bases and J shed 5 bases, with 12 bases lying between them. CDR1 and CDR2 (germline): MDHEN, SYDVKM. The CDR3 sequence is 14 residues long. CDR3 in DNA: TGTGCCAGCAGTTTGGCTTGGGGGCGAGATACGCAGTATTTT. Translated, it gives CASSLAWGRDTQYF.

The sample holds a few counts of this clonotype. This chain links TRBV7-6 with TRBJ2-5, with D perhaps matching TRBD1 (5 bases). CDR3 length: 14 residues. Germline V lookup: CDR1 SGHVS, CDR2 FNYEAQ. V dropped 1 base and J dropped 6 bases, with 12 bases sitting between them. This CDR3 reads CASSLEQGVQTQYF. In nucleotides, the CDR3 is TGTGCCAGCAGCTTAGAGCAGGGTGTTCAGACCCAGTACTTC.

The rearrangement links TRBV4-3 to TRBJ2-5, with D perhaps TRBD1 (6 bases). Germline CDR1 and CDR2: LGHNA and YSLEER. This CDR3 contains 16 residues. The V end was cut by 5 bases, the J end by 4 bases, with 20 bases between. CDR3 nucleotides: TGCGCCAGCAGCGTACACAGGGTCAAGAGAGGAGAGACCCAGTACTTC. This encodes CASSVHRVKRGETQYF.

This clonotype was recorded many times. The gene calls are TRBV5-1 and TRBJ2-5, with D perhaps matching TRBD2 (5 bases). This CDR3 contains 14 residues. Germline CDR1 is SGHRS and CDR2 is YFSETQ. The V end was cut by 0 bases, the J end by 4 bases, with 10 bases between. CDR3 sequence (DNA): TGCGCCAGCAGCTTGGAATGGGCGGGAGAGACCCAGTACTTC. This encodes CASSLEWAGETQYF.

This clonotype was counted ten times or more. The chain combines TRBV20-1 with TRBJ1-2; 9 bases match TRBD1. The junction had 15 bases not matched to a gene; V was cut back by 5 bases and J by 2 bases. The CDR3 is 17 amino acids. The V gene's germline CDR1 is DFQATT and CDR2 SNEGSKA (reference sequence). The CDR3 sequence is CSAALPGQGVENYGYTF. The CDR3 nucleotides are TGCAGTGCTGCCCTCCCGGGACAGGGCGTTGAGAACTATGGCTACACCTTC.

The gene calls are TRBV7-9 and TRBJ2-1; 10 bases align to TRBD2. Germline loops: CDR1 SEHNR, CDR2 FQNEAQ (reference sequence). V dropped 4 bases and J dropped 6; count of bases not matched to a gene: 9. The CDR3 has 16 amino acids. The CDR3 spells CASSSLIAGGSNEQFF. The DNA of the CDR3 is TGTGCCAGCAGCTCACTGATAGCGGGGGGTTCCAATGAGCAGTTCTTC. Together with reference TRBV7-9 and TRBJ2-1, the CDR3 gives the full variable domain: DTGVSQNPRHKITKRGQNVTFRCDPISEHNRLYWYRQTLGQGPEFLTYFQNEAQLEKSRLLSDRFSAERPKGSFSTLEIQRTEQGDSAMYLCASSSLIAGGSNEQFFGPGTRLTVL.

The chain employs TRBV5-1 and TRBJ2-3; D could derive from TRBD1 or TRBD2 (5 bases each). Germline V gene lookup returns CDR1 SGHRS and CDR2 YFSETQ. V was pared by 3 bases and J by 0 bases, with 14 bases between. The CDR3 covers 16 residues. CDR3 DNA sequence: TGCGCCAGCAGCTCTGGTGGGGGTACAAGCACAGATACGCAGTATTTT. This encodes CASSSGGGTSTDTQYF. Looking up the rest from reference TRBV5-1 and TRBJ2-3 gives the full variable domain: KAGVTQTPRYLIKTRGQQVTLSCSPISGHRSVSWYQQTPGQGLQFLFEYFSETQRNKGNFPGRFSGRQFSNSRSEMNVSTLELGDSALYLCASSSGGGTSTDTQYFGPGTRLTVL.

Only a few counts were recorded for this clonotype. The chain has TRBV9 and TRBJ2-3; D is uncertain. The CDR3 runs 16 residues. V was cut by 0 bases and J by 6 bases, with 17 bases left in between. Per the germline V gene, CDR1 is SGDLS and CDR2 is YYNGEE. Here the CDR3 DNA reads TGTGCCAGCAGCGTAGCTAGGACCCGAACGGAGGATACGCAGTATTTT. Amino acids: CASSVARTRTEDTQYF.

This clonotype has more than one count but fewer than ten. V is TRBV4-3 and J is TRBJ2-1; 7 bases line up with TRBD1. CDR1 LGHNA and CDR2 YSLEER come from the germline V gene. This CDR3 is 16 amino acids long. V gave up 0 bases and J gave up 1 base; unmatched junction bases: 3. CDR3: CASSQDTTGSYNEQFF. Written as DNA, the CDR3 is TGCGCCAGCAGCCAAGATACGACAGGGTCCTACAATGAGCAGTTCTTC.

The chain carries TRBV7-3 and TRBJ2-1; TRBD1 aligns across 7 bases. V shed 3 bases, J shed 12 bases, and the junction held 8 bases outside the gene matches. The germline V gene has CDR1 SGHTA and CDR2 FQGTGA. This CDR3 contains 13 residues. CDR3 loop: CASSFFPGQRQFF. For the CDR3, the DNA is TGTGCCAGCAGCTTTTTCCCGGGACAGCGGCAGTTCTTC.

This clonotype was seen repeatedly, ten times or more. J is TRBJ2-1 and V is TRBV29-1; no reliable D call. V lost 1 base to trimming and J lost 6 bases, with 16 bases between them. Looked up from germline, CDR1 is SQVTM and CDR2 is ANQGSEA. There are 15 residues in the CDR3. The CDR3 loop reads CSVEGEDGWVNEQFF. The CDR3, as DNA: TGCAGCGTTGAAGGAGAGGACGGCTGGGTCAATGAGCAGTTCTTC.

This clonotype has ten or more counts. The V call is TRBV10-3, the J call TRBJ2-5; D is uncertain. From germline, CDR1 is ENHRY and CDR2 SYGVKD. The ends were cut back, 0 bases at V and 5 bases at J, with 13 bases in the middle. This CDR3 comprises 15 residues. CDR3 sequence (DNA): TGTGCCATCAGTGAGTCGATCACGGGTTGGGAGACCCAGTACTTC. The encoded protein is CAISESITGWETQYF.

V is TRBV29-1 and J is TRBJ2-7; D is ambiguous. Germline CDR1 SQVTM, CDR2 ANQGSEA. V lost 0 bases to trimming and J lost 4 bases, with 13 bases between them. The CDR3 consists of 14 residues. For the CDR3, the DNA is TGCAGCGTTGAAGAGCAAGGGAAAGGGTACGAGCAGTACTTC. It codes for CSVEEQGKGYEQYF.

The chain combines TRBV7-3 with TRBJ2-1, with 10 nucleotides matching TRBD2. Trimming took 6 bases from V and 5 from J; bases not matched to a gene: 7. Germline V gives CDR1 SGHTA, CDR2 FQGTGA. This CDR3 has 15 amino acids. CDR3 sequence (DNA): TGTGCCAGCAGTCCCACTAGCGGGGTACACAATGAGCAGTTCTTC. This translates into CASSPTSGVHNEQFF.